The 4 T cell receptor beta chains listed next were all sequenced from one sample in a study of cytomegalovirus exposure and HLA in healthy donors. Amplification used 60 Vbeta primers and 13 Jbeta primers. The repertoire was sequenced with immunoSEQ multiplex PCR; TCRdb's copy has only in-frame clones and lacks some. Among 150,000 to 200,000 clones, roughly four fifths were seen once, and the ten largest hold 1.6%. Sample: PBMCs. These receptor sequences come from a man aged 50-59 years in good health and CMV-seronegative.

The chain joins TRBV6-5 to TRBJ1-1; 7 bases match TRBD1. Germline loops: CDR1 MNHEY, CDR2 SVGAGI. J gave up 3 bases and V 6 bases, and 4 bases lay outside the gene matches. This CDR3 is built from 13 residues. The CDR3 DNA follows: TGTGCCAGCAGGGGACAGTGGGACACTGAAGCTTTCTTT. The encoded protein is CASRGQWDTEAFF.

CDR3 protein: CASSLVGQSSGNTIYF. The DNA for the CDR3 is TGTGCCAGCAGCTTAGTTGGGCAGAGCTCTGGAAACACCATATATTTT. The chain employs TRBV7-8 and TRBJ1-3; D not resolved. Germline loops: CDR1 SGHVS, CDR2 FQNEAQ. The ends were cut back, 1 base at V and 0 bases at J, with 10 bases in the middle. The CDR3 is 16 residues long. The whole variable domain, filled in from reference TRBV7-8 and TRBJ1-3, reads GAGVSQSPRYKVAKRGQDVALRCDPISGHVSLFWYQQALGQGPEFLTYFQNEAQLDKSGLPSDRFFAERPEGSVSTLKIQRTQQEDSAVYLCASSLVGQSSGNTIYFGEGSWLTVV.

A word on this clone: Its ends do not fully match the called genes, so a read error is possible. The chain links TRBV7-9 to TRBJ2-7; no reliable D call. The CDR3 is 12 residues long. The germline CDR1 and CDR2 sequences are SEHNR and FQNEAQ (reference sequence). In DNA, the CDR3 is TGTTCCAGCAGCTTAGATCGCTACGAGCAGTACTTC. Translated, it gives CSSSLDRYEQYF.

This rearrangement joins TRBV28 to TRBJ2-7; 8 positions agree with TRBD2. CDR3 length equals 14 residues. Trimming at V came to 6 bases and at J to 10 bases, leaving 14 bases not matched to a gene. CDR1 and CDR2 from the germline V gene are MDHEN and SYDVKM. CDR3 residues: CASSKPGLGTGQYF. DNA for the CDR3: TGTGCCAGCAGCAAACCGGGACTAGGTACGGGACAGTACTTC.